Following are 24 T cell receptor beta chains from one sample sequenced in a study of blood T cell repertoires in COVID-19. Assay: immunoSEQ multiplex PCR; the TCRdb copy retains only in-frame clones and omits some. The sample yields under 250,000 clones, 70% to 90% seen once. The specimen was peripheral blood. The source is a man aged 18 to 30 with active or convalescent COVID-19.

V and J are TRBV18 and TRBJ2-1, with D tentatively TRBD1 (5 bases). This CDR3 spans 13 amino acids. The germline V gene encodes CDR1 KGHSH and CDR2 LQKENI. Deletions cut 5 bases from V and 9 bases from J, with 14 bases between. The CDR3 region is CASSGPGSGEQFF. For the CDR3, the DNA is TGTGCCAGCTCAGGACCAGGGTCGGGTGAGCAGTTCTTC.

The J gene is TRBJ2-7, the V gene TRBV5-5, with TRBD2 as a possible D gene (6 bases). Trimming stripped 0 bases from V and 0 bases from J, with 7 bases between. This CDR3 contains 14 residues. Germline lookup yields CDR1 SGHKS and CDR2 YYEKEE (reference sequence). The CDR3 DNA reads TGTGCCAGCAGCTTGGTCGGGAGCTCCTACGAGCAGTACTTC. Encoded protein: CASSLVGSSYEQYF.

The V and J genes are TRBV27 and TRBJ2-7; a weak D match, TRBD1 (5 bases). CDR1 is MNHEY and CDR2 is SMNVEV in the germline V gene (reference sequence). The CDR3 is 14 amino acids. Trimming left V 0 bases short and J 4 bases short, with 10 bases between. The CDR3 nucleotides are TGTGCCAGCAGTTTATCGAGCAGGGTGTACGAGCAGTACTTC. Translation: CASSLSSRVYEQYF.

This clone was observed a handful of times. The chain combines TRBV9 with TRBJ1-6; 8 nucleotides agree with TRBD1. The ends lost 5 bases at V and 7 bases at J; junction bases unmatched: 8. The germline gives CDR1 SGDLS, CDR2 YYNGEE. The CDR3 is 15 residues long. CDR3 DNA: TGTGCCAGCAGTACTAAGGGACAGGAGAATTCACCCCTCCACTTT. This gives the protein CASSTKGQENSPLHF. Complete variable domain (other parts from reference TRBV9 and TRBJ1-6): DSGVTQTPKHLITATGQRVTLRCSPRSGDLSVYWYQQSLDQGLQFLIQYYNGEERAKGNILERFSAQQFPDLHSELNLSSLELGDSALYFCASSTKGQENSPLHFGNGTRLTVT.

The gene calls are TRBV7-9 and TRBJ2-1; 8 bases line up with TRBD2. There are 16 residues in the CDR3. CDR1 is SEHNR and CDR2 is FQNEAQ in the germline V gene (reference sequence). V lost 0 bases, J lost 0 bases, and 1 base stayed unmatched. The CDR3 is CASSLALAGSYNEQFF. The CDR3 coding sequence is TGTGCCAGCAGCTTAGCGCTAGCGGGCTCCTACAATGAGCAGTTCTTC.

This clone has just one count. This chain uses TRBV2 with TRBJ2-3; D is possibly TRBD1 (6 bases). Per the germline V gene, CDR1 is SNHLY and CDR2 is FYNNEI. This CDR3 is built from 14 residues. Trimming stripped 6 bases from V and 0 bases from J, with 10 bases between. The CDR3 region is CASRRQASTDTQYF. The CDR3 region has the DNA TGTGCCAGCAGAAGACAGGCGAGCACAGATACGCAGTATTTT.

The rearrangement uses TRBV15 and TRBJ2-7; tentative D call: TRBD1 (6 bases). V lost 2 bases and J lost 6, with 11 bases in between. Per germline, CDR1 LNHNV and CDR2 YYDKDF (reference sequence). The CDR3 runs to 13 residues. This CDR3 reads CATSRQDRREQYF. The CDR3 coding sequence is TGTGCCACCAGCAGACAAGACAGGCGCGAGCAGTACTTC.

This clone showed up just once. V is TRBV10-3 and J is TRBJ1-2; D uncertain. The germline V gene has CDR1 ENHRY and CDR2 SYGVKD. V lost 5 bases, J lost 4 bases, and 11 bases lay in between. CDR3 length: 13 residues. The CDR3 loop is CAISPDKIYGYTF. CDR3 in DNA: TGTGCCATCAGTCCCGACAAGATCTATGGCTACACCTTC.

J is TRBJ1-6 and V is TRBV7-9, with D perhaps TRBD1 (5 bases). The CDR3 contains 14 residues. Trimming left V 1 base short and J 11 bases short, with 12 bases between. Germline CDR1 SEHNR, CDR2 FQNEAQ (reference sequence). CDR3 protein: CASSLGGGIPPLHF. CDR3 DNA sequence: TGTGCCAGCAGCTTAGGGGGGGGGATCCCACCCCTCCACTTT.

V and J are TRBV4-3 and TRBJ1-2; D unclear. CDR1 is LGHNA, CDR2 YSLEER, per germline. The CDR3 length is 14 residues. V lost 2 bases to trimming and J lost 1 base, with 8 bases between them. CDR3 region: CASSQSSVNYGYTF. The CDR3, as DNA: TGCGCCAGCAGCCAATCCTCGGTTAACTATGGCTACACCTTC.

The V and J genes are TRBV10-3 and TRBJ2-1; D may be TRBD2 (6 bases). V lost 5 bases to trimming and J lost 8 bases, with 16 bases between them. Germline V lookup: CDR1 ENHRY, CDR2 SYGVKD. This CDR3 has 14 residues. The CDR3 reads CAISSLPIADEQFF. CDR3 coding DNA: TGTGCCATCAGTTCCTTACCGATAGCGGATGAGCAGTTCTTC.

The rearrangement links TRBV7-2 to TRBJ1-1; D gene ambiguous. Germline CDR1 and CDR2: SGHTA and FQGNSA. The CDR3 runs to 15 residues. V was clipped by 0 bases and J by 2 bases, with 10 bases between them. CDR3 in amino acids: CASSLARATNTEAFF. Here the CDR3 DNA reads TGTGCCAGCAGCTTAGCGCGGGCAACAAACACTGAAGCTTTCTTT.

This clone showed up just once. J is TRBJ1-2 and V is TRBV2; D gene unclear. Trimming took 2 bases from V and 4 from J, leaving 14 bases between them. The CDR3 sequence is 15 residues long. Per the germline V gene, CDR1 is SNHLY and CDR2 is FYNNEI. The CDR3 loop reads CASSETGVRSYGYTF. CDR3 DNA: TGTGCCAGCAGTGAAACCGGGGTACGGTCCTATGGCTACACCTTC.

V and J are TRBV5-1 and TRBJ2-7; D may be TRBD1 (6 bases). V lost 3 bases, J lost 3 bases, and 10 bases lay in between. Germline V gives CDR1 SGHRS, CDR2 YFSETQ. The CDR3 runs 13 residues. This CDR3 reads CASSSTGLYEQYF. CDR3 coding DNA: TGCGCCAGCAGCTCGACAGGTCTCTACGAGCAGTACTTC.

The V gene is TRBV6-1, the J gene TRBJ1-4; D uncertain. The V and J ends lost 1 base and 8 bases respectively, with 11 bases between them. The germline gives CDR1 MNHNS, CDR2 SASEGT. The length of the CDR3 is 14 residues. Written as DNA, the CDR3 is TGTGCCAGCAGTGAAGGGAGGGTTCGGGAAAAACTGTTTTTT. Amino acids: CASSEGRVREKLFF.

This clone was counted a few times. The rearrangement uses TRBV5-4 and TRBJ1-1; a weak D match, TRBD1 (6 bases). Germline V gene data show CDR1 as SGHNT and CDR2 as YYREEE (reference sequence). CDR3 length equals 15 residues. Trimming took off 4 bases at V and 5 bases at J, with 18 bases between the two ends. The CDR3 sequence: CASSPLQGARTEAFF. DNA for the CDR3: TGTGCCAGCAGCCCCCTACAGGGAGCCCGAACTGAAGCTTTCTTT.

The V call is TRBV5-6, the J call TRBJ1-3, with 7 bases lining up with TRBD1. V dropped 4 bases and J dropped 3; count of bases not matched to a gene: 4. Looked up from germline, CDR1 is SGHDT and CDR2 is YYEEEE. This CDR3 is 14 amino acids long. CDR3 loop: CASSPTGYGNTIYF. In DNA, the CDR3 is TGTGCCAGCAGCCCGACAGGGTATGGAAACACCATATATTTT.

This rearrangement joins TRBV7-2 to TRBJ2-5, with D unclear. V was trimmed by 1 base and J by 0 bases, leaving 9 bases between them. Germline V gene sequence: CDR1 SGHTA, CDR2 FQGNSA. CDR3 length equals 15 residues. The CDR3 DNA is TGTGCCAGCAGCTTAGGACTGAGGAACCAAGAGACCCAGTACTTC. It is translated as CASSLGLRNQETQYF.

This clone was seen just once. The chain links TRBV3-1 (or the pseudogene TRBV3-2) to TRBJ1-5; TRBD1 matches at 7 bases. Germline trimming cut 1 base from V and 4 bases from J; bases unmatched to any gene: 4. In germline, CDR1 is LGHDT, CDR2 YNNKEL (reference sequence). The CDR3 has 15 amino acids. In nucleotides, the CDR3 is TGTGCCAGCAGCCAAGGTTCAGGGGGGAATCAGCCCCAGCATTTT. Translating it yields CASSQGSGGNQPQHF.

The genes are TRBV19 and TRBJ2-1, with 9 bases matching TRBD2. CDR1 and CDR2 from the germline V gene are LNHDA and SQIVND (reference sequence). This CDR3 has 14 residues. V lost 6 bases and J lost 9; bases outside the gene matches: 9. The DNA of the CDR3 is TGTGCCAGTAGCGGGCTAGCGGGACTCGGTGAGCAGTTCTTC. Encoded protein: CASSGLAGLGEQFF.

The CDR3 DNA reads as TGTGCCAGCAGTTCCCCGGGACAGGCTTTTGCAACTAATGAAAAACTGTTTTTT. This translates into CASSSPGQAFATNEKLFF. The J gene is TRBJ1-4, the V gene TRBV28, with 8 nucleotides matching TRBD1. Looked up from germline, CDR1 is MDHEN and CDR2 is SYDVKM. The CDR3 is 18 amino acids. V trimming: 4 bases; J trimming: 0 bases; junction bases outside the gene matches: 10.

The CDR3 here is CASSLMGPNKNTGELFF. The CDR3 coding sequence is TGTGCCAGCAGCTTAATGGGCCCCAATAAGAACACCGGGGAGCTGTTTTTT. The V gene is TRBV7-3, the J gene TRBJ2-2; no clear D gene. V lost 1 base and J 1 base, leaving 13 bases between the germline ends. Germline CDR1 is SGHTA and CDR2 is FQGTGA. The CDR3 is made up of 17 amino acids.

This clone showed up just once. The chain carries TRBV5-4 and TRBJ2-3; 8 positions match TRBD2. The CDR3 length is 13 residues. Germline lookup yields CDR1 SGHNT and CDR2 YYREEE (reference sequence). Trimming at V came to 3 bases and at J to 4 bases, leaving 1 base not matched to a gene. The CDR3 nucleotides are TGTGCCAGCAGCTGGGGACTAGCAGATACGCAGTATTTT. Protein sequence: CASSWGLADTQYF.

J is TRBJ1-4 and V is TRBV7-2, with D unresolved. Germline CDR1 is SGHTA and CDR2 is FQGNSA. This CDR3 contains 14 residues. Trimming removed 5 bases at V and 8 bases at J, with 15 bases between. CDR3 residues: CASSRTWTEEKLFF. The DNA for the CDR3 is TGTGCCAGCAGCCGCACATGGACTGAGGAAAAACTGTTTTTT.